The 20 T cell receptor beta chains below were found in one sample sequenced in a study of beta chain features in type 1 diabetes. Study observations and caveats: Among all four CD4+ subsets, Type 1 diabetes patients had TCRB CDR3s that were moderately but significantly shorter.

cDNA synthesis used the whole RNA isolate, giving expressed TCRB sequences. Some clones are missing from TCRdb's copy, which holds only in-frame ones; the method was immunoSEQ multiplex PCR. The sample has fewer than 400,000 clones; 7% to 10% are singletons. Their antigen targets remain unknown. Source material: central memory CD4+ T cells from blood. These receptors were obtained from a man aged 25 to 40 with type 1 diabetes.

The table lists this clone with many counts. J is TRBJ1-2 and V is TRBV5-8; no clear D. V was clipped by 4 bases and J by 5 bases, with 9 bases between them. Germline-derived CDR1 and CDR2 are SGHTS and YDEGEE. The CDR3 contains 12 residues. CDR3 coding DNA: TGTGCCAGCAGCCAACGGGGTTATGGCTACACCTTC. This gives the protein CASSQRGYGYTF.

The chain has TRBV7-9 and TRBJ1-2, with TRBD1 matching over 9 bases. CDR3 length: 14 residues. The V gene's germline CDR1 is SEHNR and CDR2 FQNEAQ (reference sequence). The trim removed 5 bases at V and 6 bases at J, leaving 7 bases unmatched. CDR3 in amino acids: CASSPGTGNNGYTF. The CDR3 DNA is TGTGCCAGCAGCCCAGGGACAGGGAATAATGGCTACACCTTC.

As to this clone: Because the CDR3's place on the DNA is in doubt, the DNA is left out and the CDR3 is given as listed by TCRdb. The J gene is TRBJ2-1, the V gene TRBV5-1; TRBD1, the table's D call, was not compared with the DNA. The CDR3 extends over 14 residues, inclusive of both ends. Germline V gene data show CDR1 as SGHRS and CDR2 as YFSETQ. CDR3 amino acids: CASSVGTGAGLEFF.

This clone came up a few times. The genes are TRBV5-1 and TRBJ2-7; perhaps D is TRBD1 or TRBD2 (6 bases each). The CDR3 is 16 residues long. Per the germline V gene, CDR1 is SGHRS and CDR2 is YFSETQ. Trimming removed 3 bases at V and 5 bases at J, with 21 bases between. The CDR3 spells CASSWNGGRSGDEQYF. The CDR3 nucleotides read TGCGCCAGCAGCTGGAACGGGGGCCGCTCTGGTGACGAGCAGTACTTC.

This clone turned up a few times. V and J are TRBV29-1 and TRBJ1-1; TRBD1 aligns across 7 bases. From germline, CDR1 is SQVTM and CDR2 ANQGSEA. This CDR3 comprises 12 residues. J gave up 1 base and V 7 bases, and 3 bases lay outside the gene matches. CDR3 amino acids: CSADRANTEAFF. CDR3 nucleotides: TGCAGCGCCGACAGGGCGAACACTGAAGCTTTCTTT.

This chain connects TRBV30 to TRBJ1-1, with D hard to call. V gave up 3 bases and J gave up 0 bases, with 11 bases separating them. Germline CDR1 is GTSNPN and CDR2 is SVGIG (reference sequence). The CDR3 is 14 amino acids. The CDR3 loop reads CAWSTGSMNTEAFF. The CDR3 DNA reads TGTGCCTGGAGCACCGGGTCAATGAACACTGAAGCTTTCTTT. The full variable domain, completed using reference TRBV30 and TRBJ1-1, is SQTIHQWPATLVQPVGSPLSLECTVEGTSNPNLYWYRQAAGRGLQLLFYSVGIGQISSEVPQNLSASRPQDRQFILSSKKLLLSDSGFYLCAWSTGSMNTEAFFGQGTRLTVV.

This chain uses TRBV7-2 with TRBJ1-1; unclear D gene. This CDR3 has 14 residues. CDR1 SGHTA and CDR2 FQGNSA come from the germline V gene. Between the trimmed V and J ends, which lost 2 bases and 0 bases, there was a span of 7 bases. The CDR3 sequence: CASSLTEMNTEAFF. In DNA form, the CDR3 reads TGTGCCAGCAGCTTAACAGAAATGAACACTGAAGCTTTCTTT.

The rearrangement joins TRBV11-3 to TRBJ2-3, with TRBD2 identical over 8 bases. CDR3 length equals 15 residues. The V gene end was trimmed by 3 bases and the J gene end by 4 bases; junction bases not matched to a gene: 6. From germline, CDR1 is SGHNT and CDR2 YENEEA. For the CDR3, the DNA is TGTGCCAGCAGCTTTTACGGGGGGGCCTCAGATACGCAGTATTTT. Its translation: CASSFYGGASDTQYF.

This sequence joins TRBV5-4 and TRBJ2-7, with TRBD2 matching 9 bases. CDR1 is SGHNT, CDR2 YYREEE, per germline (reference sequence). V lost 2 bases, J lost 5 bases, and 2 bases stayed unmatched. The CDR3 totals 13 residues. The CDR3 spells CASSFQRGDEQYF. The CDR3 DNA reads TGTGCCAGCAGCTTCCAGCGGGGGGACGAGCAGTACTTC.

On this clone: This sample includes further DNA sequences coding for the same CDR3. The chain couples TRBV28 to TRBJ1-2; no clear D. This CDR3 region has 11 residues. V lost 8 bases to trimming and J lost 0 bases, with 4 bases between them. The germline CDR1 and CDR2 sequences are MDHEN and SYDVKM. In DNA form, the CDR3 reads TGTGCCAGCCAAACTAACTATGGCTACACCTTC. Translated: CASQTNYGYTF.

This clone was detected a few times. Other DNA sequences in this specimen translate into the identical CDR3. The chain links TRBV4-3 to TRBJ2-1; 8 bases are a match to TRBD2. Trimming removed 1 base from V and 4 bases from J; junction bases left unmatched: 3. Germline V gene data show CDR1 as LGHNA and CDR2 as YSLEER. The CDR3 length is 15 residues. For the CDR3, the DNA is TGCGCCAGCAGCCAAGGGCGGGGGGTATACAATGAGCAGTTCTTC. Its protein product is CASSQGRGVYNEQFF.

Many counts were recorded for this clone. The CDR3 DNA follows: TGTGCCAGCAGTTGGGACAGGGACACTGAAGCTTTCTTT. It encodes CASSWDRDTEAFF. The rearrangement joins TRBV6-5 to TRBJ1-1, with TRBD1 identical over 9 bases. Losses at the gene ends were 4 bases for V and 3 bases for J; bases not matched to a gene: 0. This CDR3 spans 13 amino acids. Germline lookup yields CDR1 MNHEY and CDR2 SVGAGI.

As concerns this clone: Other nucleotide sequences from this sample produce the same CDR3. The chain carries TRBV6-5 and TRBJ2-7, with a weak D call TRBD2 (5 bases). The germline gives CDR1 MNHEY, CDR2 SVGAGI. V was trimmed by 0 bases and J by 7 bases, leaving 7 bases between them. The CDR3 runs 12 residues. CDR3 loop: CASSYSGVEQYF. In DNA form, the CDR3 reads TGTGCCAGCAGTTACTCCGGGGTTGAGCAGTACTTC.

The chain joins TRBV11-2 to TRBJ2-3, with TRBD2 matching 9 bases. The CDR3 sequence is 13 residues long. CDR1 and CDR2 from the germline V gene are SGHAT and FQNNGV. Trimming took 5 bases from V and 5 from J; bases not matched to a gene: 2. The CDR3, as DNA: TGTGCCAGCAGCGTTAGCGGGGGAGATACGCAGTATTTT. Residues: CASSVSGGDTQYF.

This chain joins TRBV5-6 and TRBJ1-1; D is ambiguous. The CDR3 totals 14 residues. Trimming stripped 4 bases from V and 1 base from J, with 11 bases between. Germline V gene data show CDR1 as SGHDT and CDR2 as YYEEEE. The CDR3 DNA is TGTGCCAGCAGCCCAGAGTATCGGAACACTGAAGCTTTCTTT. This translates into CASSPEYRNTEAFF.

The CDR3 DNA reads as TGTGCCAGTAGTATAGATGGAAACGGCGGGATCACAGATACGCAGTATTTT. As protein: CASSIDGNGGITDTQYF. The chain employs TRBV30 and TRBJ2-3, with D possibly matching TRBD2 (6 bases). Trimming took 8 bases from V and 2 from J, leaving 26 bases between them. Germline V gene data show CDR1 as GTSNPN and CDR2 as SVGIG (reference sequence). The CDR3 is made up of 17 amino acids.

This clone has ten or more counts. V is TRBV5-1 and J is TRBJ2-1; 8 bases are a match to TRBD2. CDR3 size: 17 residues. V gave up 0 bases and J gave up 7 bases; unmatched junction bases: 12. The germline CDR1 and CDR2 sequences are SGHRS and YFSETQ. The CDR3 is CASSLASEAGGRNEQFF. For the CDR3, the DNA is TGCGCCAGCAGCTTGGCCTCGGAGGCGGGGGGCCGAAATGAGCAGTTCTTC.

The chain joins TRBV5-1 to TRBJ1-6; 7 nucleotides match TRBD1. Germline loops: CDR1 SGHRS, CDR2 YFSETQ. The CDR3 is 16 residues long. V shed 4 bases and J 8 bases; nucleotides not matched to a gene: 12. CDR3 nucleotide sequence: TGCGCCAGCAGCCACAGGTCAGGGGGTAGTGATTCACCCCTCCACTTT. Protein product: CASSHRSGGSDSPLHF.

The chain couples TRBV29-1 to TRBJ1-2, with TRBD1 as a possible D gene (5 bases). CDR3 length equals 11 residues. CDR1 and CDR2 (germline): SQVTM, ANQGSEA. The V end was cut by 7 bases, the J end by 2 bases, with 8 bases between. The CDR3 is CSAQENYGYTF. CDR3 in DNA: TGCAGCGCACAGGAGAACTATGGCTACACCTTC. Combining the CDR3 with reference TRBV29-1 and TRBJ1-2 gives the whole variable domain SAVISQKPSRDICQRGTSLTIQCQVDSQVTMMFWYRQQPGQSLTLIATANQGSEATYESGFVIDKFPISRPNLTFSTLTVSNMSPEDSSIYLCSAQENYGYTFGSGTRLTVV.

A few counts support this clone. The chain has TRBV4-3 and TRBJ1-3; 7 positions match TRBD1. This CDR3 contains 17 residues. Germline CDR1 LGHNA, CDR2 YSLEER. Germline trimming cut 0 bases from V and 0 bases from J; bases unmatched to any gene: 5. CDR3 amino acids: CASSQDRQGLSGNTIYF. The CDR3 DNA reads as TGCGCCAGCAGCCAAGATCGACAGGGTCTCTCTGGAAACACCATATATTTT.